This section outlines one T cell receptor beta chain sequence together with its context. This clone's antigen is unknown. Base qualities are missing; no much larger clone stands one base away. TCR CDR3 regions were amplified from genomic DNA by multiplex PCR using the deep immunoSEQ assay. Extracted genomic DNA from each cell subset was spread evenly across all wells of several immunoSEQ 96-well plates, with each plate serving as a replicate. Each replicate PCR for sorted subsets received about 220 ng genomic DNA, equal to about 29,000 T cell genomes. The purified libraries were quantified using a Qubit 3.0 fluorometer, sized with a Bioanalyzer 2100, and then quantified again using the KAPA Library Quantification kit. Every immunoSEQ 96-well plate was sequenced on a dedicated single-read 150-cycle Illumina NextSeq 550 flow cell. For the original study's pipeline: Because the immunoSEQ output held only junctional sequences and lacked quality scores, the filtering could not match the filtering applied to full-length reads. To assign V/J genes and CDR3, sequences were annotated using PyIR, a Python wrapper for IgBLAST v1.9, with IMGT germline references. Reads with weak V/J assignments (E-value above 1e-6), missing CDR3, stop codons, out-of-frame junctions, or ambiguous translated residues were removed. V3J clonotypes were defined as sequences sharing the same inferred V gene, J gene, and CDR3 amino acid sequence. Percentage overlap between repertoires was computed as shared unique clonotypes divided by the size of the smaller repertoire. Three approaches were used to assess repertoire richness: RTK rarefaction, the Chao1 estimator, and Recon v2.1 estimates of unobserved clonotypes. Generation probabilities for all TCRbeta clonotypes obtained by the gDNA method from a few donors were computed using OLGA. Held by TCRdb, this immuneACCESS table contains in-frame sequences only and omits some clones. Under half of the omission traces to an unresolved V gene where checked; the cause of the rest is unknown. V and J calls plus clone size are reproduced from that table; the DNA served to infer D and trimming. For this sample the table gives 2 million or so clones, of which over 85% were detected only once. Roughly 0.13% of the sample is in the top ten clones.

The data stem from a study of shared clonotypes between healthy human individuals (dated by TCRdb to 2020 to 2021). At the level of the whole study: The cohort included three men and a couple of women between 18 and 49 years of age. For each donor, three plates each were used for CD4 naive and CD4 memory, two plates were used for CD8 naive, and one plate was used for CD8 memory. The study deeply sequenced blood TCR repertoires of about 5 healthy adults to estimate repertoire size and the extent of clonotype sharing between individuals. To increase sequencing depth and limit assay-specific biases, TCR repertoire library preparation and sequencing were carried out by different laboratories using diverse techniques. Per donor, leukapheresis produced somewhere between about 0.8 and 9 billion PBMCs.

Donors were healthy HIV-negative adults with no recently reported acute infections or vaccinations. Only Caucasian adults living in Nashville, Tennessee, USA were represented among the donors. CD4+ T cells were enriched through magnetic negative selection, after which naive cells were positively selected on CD45RA and the remaining negative fraction served as the memory subset. Blood was obtained by leukapheresis, after which PBMCs were separated by Ficoll-Histopaque density gradient centrifugation and cryopreserved in liquid nitrogen vapor phase. Analytical flow cytometry was used to check the purity and quantity of each magnetically sorted T cell population. From each sorted fraction, genomic DNA was isolated and quantified by UV absorbance on a Nanodrop 2000c. Results and caveats for the whole study, not just this receptor: Rarefaction of sorted-subset datasets indicated incomplete sequencing despite the large sequencing depth. About 5% of naive CD4, 3.5% of naive CD8, roughly 2.4% of memory CD4, and less than 0.45% of memory CD8 clonotypes were shared across a handful of donors. Higher generation probabilities were observed for clonotypes shared by all four sorted-subset donors than for non-shared clonotypes. The small number of donors limited the genetic and exposure-history diversity represented. Pairwise subsampling led to the expectation that sequencing depth would affect the degree of clonotype sharing among donors. Sampling was restricted to blood, and TCR repertoires in tissue are likely to differ from TCR repertoires in blood. Estimated clonotype richness was generally larger for naive than for memory subsets.

The source is a man younger than 35 in good health. The sample comprised naive CD4+ T cells sorted from blood. In the paper's terms, the cell subset or site label means: CD45RA+ positively selected.

The nucleotide sequence reads TGTGCCAGCAGCCTCGCGACAGGGGGCTTCCTCCATGGCTACACCTTC. Translation gives CASSLATGGFLHGYTF. The V and J segments used are TRBV7-9 and TRBJ1-2, with 10 bases aligning to TRBD1. The CDR3 contains 16 residues, cysteine and phenylalanine counted. CDR3 DNA is the only sequence kept; it has 48 bases, read in frame from the first base. V is pruned by 5 bases and J by 6 bases, leaving 12 bases of the junction without a gene match. The CDR1 and CDR2 encoded by the germline V gene (reference sequence) are SEHNR and FQNEAQ.